This TCR beta chain was sequenced in a study of shared clonotypes between healthy human individuals (dated by TCRdb to the early 2020s). Some background on the complete study: A couple of women and three men aged 18 to 49 years were included in the cohort. For each donor, CD4 naive and CD4 memory were each run on three plates, CD8 naive on two plates, and CD8 memory on one plate. Blood TCR repertoires of about five healthy adults were deeply sequenced to estimate repertoire size and the extent of clonotype sharing between individuals. Different laboratories and diverse techniques were used to prepare libraries and sequence TCR repertoires, to increase sequencing depth and limit assay-specific biases. Each donor's leukapheresis produced roughly between about 0.85 and 10 billion PBMCs.

As regards this clone: The antigen it binds to is not known. Per-nucleotide qualities are absent, and no much larger clonotype sits a single base away.

Overall study results and their limits: Rarefaction of sorted-subset datasets indicated incomplete sequencing despite the large sequencing depth. Larger estimated clonotype richness was generally found for naive subsets than for memory subsets. Sampling was restricted to blood, and TCR repertoires in tissues likely differ from the TCR repertoires found in blood. Compared with non-shared clonotypes, the clonotypes found in all four sorted-subset donors had higher generation probabilities. The genetic and exposure-history diversity represented was limited by the small number of donors. Based on pairwise subsampling, the degree of clonotype sharing among donors was expected to be affected by sequencing depth. Across four donors, about 4.5% of naive CD4, roughly 3.5% of naive CD8, 2% to 2.5% of memory CD4, and approximately 0.42% of memory CD8 clonotypes were shared.

TCR CDR3 regions were amplified from genomic DNA by multiplex PCR using the deep immunoSEQ assay. Genomic DNA extracted from each cell subset was distributed evenly over all wells of several immunoSEQ 96-well plates, and each plate served as one replicate. For sorted subsets, each replicate PCR was loaded with 200 ng genomic DNA, equivalent to about 30,000 T cell genomes. Purified libraries were quantified with a Qubit 3.0 fluorometer, sized on a Bioanalyzer 2100, and re-quantified with the KAPA Library Quantification kit. Every immunoSEQ 96-well plate was sequenced on a dedicated single-read 150-cycle Illumina NextSeq 550 flow cell. In the authors' own workflow: Because only junctional sequences without quality scores were contained in the immunoSEQ output, filtering matching that applied to full-length reads could not be performed. To assign V/J genes and CDR3, sequences were annotated against IMGT germline references using PyIR, a Python wrapper for IgBLAST v1.9. Reads were removed for weak V/J assignments (E-value above 1e-6), missing CDR3, stop codons, out-of-frame junctions, or ambiguous translated residues. V3J clonotypes were defined as sequences sharing the same inferred V gene, J gene, and CDR3 amino acid sequence. Percentage overlap between repertoires was calculated by dividing the number of shared unique clonotypes by the size of the smaller repertoire. Richness of each repertoire was evaluated using RTK rarefaction, the Chao1 estimator, and Recon v2.1 estimates of unobserved clonotypes. OLGA was used to compute generation probabilities for all TCRbeta clonotypes that the gDNA method yielded from a few donors. TCRdb retrieved this table from immuneACCESS and kept in-frame rearrangements only. Not all clones are present; in checked studies, unresolved V genes account for under half, and no reason is known for the remainder. The V and J calls and the clone size are those of that table, but D and trimming were determined from the DNA. The sample table shows 2 million to 2.5 million clones, and approximately 95% are seen once. The ten largest clonotypes hold about 0.39% of the sample.

The donors were healthy, HIV-negative adults who had no recently reported acute infections or vaccinations. Only Caucasian adults living in Nashville, Tennessee, USA were represented among the donors. CD4+ T cells were enriched by magnetic negative selection, after which naive cells were positively selected on CD45RA and the negative fraction was taken as the memory subset. Blood was collected by leukapheresis, and PBMCs were isolated by Ficoll-Histopaque density gradient centrifugation and then cryopreserved in liquid nitrogen vapor phase. Analytical flow cytometry was used to check the purity and quantity of each magnetically sorted T cell population. Genomic DNA was isolated from every sorted fraction and measured by UV absorbance on a Nanodrop 2000c. CDR1 and CDR2 were assigned from the germline V gene as ENHRY and SYGVKD. There are 16 amino acids in the CDR3, from cysteine to phenylalanine inclusive. The CDR3 DNA has 48 bases and is translated from base 1. V is pared back by 0 bases and J by 2 bases, with 13 bases lying between the germline termini.

The TCR comes from a young man in good health. Some clones in this sample may be carry-over from other donors' samples. The chain was built from TRBV10-3 and TRBJ2-5, with no confident D gene call. The specimen sequenced was naive CD4+ T cells from PBMCs. The cell subset or site tag for this specimen amounts to: CD45RA+ positively selected. The CDR3 region has the sequence CAISESTPLLQETQYF. The sequenced DNA is TGTGCCATCAGTGAGTCGACCCCCCTACTTCAAGAGACCCAGTACTTC.